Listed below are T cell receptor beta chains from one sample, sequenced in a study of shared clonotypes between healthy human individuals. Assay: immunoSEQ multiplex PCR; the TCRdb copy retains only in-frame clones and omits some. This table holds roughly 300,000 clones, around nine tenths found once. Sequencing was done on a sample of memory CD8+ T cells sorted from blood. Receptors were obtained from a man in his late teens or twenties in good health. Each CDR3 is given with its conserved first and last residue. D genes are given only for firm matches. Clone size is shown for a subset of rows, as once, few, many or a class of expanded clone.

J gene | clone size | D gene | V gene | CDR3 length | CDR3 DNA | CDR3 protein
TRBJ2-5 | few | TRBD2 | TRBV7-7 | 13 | TGTGCTAGCAGCCTAGCGGGACTGGAGACCCAGTACTTC | CASSLAGLETQYF
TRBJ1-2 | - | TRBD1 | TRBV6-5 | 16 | TGTGCCAGCAGTTACCCCCTCTCGACAGGGGACTATGGCTACACCTTC | CASSYPLSTGDYGYTF
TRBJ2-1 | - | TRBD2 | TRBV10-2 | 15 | TGCGCCAGCAGGGAACTAGCGGGGGGGAACAATGAGCAGTTCTTC | CASRELAGGNNEQFF
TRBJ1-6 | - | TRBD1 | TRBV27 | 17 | TGTGCCAGCAGTTGGGGGACAGGACTTGAGCGGAATTCACCCCTCCACTTT | CASSWGTGLERNSPLHF
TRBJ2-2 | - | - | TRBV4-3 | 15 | TGCGCCAGCAGCCAAGAAAGTGGGCGAGCCGGGGAGCTGTTTTTT | CASSQESGRAGELFF
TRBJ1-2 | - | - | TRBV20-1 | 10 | TGCAGTGCTCGCAGGGGTGGCTACACCTTC | CSARRGGYTF
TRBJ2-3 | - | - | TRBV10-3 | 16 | TGTGCCATCAGTGATATGACACTCGCAGGCACAGATACGCAGTATTTT | CAISDMTLAGTDTQYF
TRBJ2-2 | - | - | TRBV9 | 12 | TGTGCCAGCAGTTTAGGCACCGGGGAGCTGTTTTTT | CASSLGTGELFF
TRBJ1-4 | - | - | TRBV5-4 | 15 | TGTGCCAGCAGCTTGGTCGGGAGCACTAATGAAAAACTGTTTTTT | CASSLVGSTNEKLFF
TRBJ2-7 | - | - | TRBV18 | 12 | TGTGCCTCCTTCGGGGATTCCTACGAGCAGTACTTC | CASFGDSYEQYF
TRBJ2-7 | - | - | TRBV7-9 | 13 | TGTGCCAGCAGCCCGACAGCCAGTTACGAGCAGTACTTC | CASSPTASYEQYF
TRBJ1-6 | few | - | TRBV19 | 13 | TGTGCCAGTAGTATTAGTCCTAATTCACCCCTCCACTTT | CASSISPNSPLHF
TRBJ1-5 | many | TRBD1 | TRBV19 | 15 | TGTGCCAGTAGTATAGGGCTCAGGGGGCAACAGCCCCAGCATTTT | CASSIGLRGQQPQHF
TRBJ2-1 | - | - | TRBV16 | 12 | TGTGCCAGCAGCCGAGACGGCAATGAGCAGTTCTTC | CASSRDGNEQFF
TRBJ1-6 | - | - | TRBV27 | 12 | TGTGCCAGCAGTCTCCCGCGTTCACCCCTCCACTTT | CASSLPRSPLHF
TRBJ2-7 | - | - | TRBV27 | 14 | TGTGCCAGCAGTCTCAGGGGCAGCAGATACGAGCAGTACTTC | CASSLRGSRYEQYF
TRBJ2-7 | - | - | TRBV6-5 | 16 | TGTGCCAGCAGTTACTCGAGTGCCGCTACAGCCTACGAGCAGTACTTC | CASSYSSAATAYEQYF
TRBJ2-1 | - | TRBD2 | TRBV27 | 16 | TGTGCCAGCAGTTTAACCCCTAGCGGCCGATACAATGAGCAGTTCTTC | CASSLTPSGRYNEQFF
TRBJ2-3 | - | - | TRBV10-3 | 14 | TGTGCCACGACTTACGGGGGAAACACAGATACGCAGTATTTT | CATTYGGNTDTQYF
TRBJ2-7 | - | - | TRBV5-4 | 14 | TGTGCCAGCAGCTTGAACCAGGGGACCCACGAGCAGTACTTC | CASSLNQGTHEQYF
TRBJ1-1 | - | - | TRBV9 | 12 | TGTGCCAGCAGCGTAGCGGGCACTGAAGCTTTCTTT | CASSVAGTEAFF
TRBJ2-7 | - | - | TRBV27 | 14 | TGTGCCAGCAGTTTACACGAGGGAGTCTCCGAGCAGTACTTC | CASSLHEGVSEQYF
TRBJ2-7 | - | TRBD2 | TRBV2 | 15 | TGTGCCAGCTTCCCCGGGCGGGAGGTCCCCTACGAGCAGTACTTC | CASFPGREVPYEQYF
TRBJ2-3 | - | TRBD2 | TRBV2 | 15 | TGTGCCAGCAGTGAAGGAGCGGGGGACACAGATACGCAGTATTTT | CASSEGAGDTDTQYF
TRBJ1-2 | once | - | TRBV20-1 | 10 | TGCAGTGCTACCCTCAGCGGCTACACCTTC | CSATLSGYTF
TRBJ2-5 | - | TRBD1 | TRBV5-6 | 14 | TGTGCCAGCAGGTTCGACAGGGCGGGAGAGACCCAGTACTTC | CASRFDRAGETQYF
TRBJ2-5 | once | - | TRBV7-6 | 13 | TGTGCCAGCAGCACCAGGACAAAAGAGACCCAGTACTTC | CASSTRTKETQYF
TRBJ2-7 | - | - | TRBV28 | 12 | TGTGCCAGCAGTGGTCCCGCCTACGAGCAGTACTTC | CASSGPAYEQYF
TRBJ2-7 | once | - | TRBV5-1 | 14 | TGCGCCAGCAGCTTGTTAGGGGGCTCCTACGAGCAGTACTTC | CASSLLGGSYEQYF
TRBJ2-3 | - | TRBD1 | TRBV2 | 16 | TGTGCCAGCAGTGTACCAGGGGGCGAAGTCACAGATACGCAGTATTTT | CASSVPGGEVTDTQYF
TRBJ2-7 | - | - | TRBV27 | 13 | TGTGCCAGCAGCTACAGGAGCTCCTACGAGCAGTACTTC | CASSYRSSYEQYF
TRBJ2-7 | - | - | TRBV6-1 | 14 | TGTGCCAGCAGGGTGCGGGGAGGTAGTTACGAGCAGTACTTC | CASRVRGGSYEQYF
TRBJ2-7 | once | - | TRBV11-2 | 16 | TGTGCCAGCAGCTTAGATCTCGGCAGGCCGTCTTACGAGCAGTACTTC | CASSLDLGRPSYEQYF
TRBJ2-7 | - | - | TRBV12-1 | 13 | TGTGCCAGCAGCCCAGGGACAGTCTACGAGCAGTACTTC | CASSPGTVYEQYF
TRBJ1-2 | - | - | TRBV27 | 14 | TGTGCCAGCAGTCCACGGGAGGCGGACTATGGCTACACCTTC | CASSPREADYGYTF
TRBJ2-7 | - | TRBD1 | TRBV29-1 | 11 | TGCAGCGTTGTACACAGGGGCGAGCAGTACTTC | CSVVHRGEQYF
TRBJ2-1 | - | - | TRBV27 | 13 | TGTGCCAGCAGTTTAAGAGGCTACAATGAGCAGTTCTTC | CASSLRGYNEQFF
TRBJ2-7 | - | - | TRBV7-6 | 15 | TGTGCCAGCAGCTTAGTAACAGCGAACTCCTACGAGCAGTACTTC | CASSLVTANSYEQYF
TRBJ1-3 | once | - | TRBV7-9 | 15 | TGTGCCAGCAGCTCAACCAGGGTCCCCGGAAACACCATATATTTT | CASSSTRVPGNTIYF
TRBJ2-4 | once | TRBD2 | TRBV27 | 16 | TGTGCCAGCAGTATACTAGCGGGAGCTGGCAAAAACATTCAGTACTTC | CASSILAGAGKNIQYF
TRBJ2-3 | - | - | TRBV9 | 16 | TGTGCCAGCAGCGAGGGCGCCGCAGGGAGCACAGATACGCAGTATTTT | CASSEGAAGSTDTQYF
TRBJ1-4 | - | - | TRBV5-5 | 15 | TGTGCCAGCAGCTCGATCCGGGACCCCGAGGAAAAACTGTTTTTT | CASSSIRDPEEKLFF
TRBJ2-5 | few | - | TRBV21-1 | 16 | TGTGCCAGCAGCAAAGGCGGTAGCGGCCCCCAAGAGACCCAGTACTTC | CASSKGGSGPQETQYF
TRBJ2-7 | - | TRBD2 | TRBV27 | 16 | TGTGCCAGCAGTGGGGGACCGGGACTACCGCCTCGGGAGCAGTACTTC | CASSGGPGLPPREQYF